This TCR beta chain stems from a study of graft-versus-host responses after intestinal transplantation. About the research overall: Induction with anti-thymocyte globulin, then tacrolimus and steroids for 2 to 3 years, was given to all recipients. Broader study findings: Some patients had graft-donor T cell macrochimerism, and their allografts showed high graft-versus-host to host-versus-graft clonal ratios.

Notes on this clone: Its cognate antigen is unknown.

Tissue from the graft was processed to free its intraepithelial and lamina propria lymphocytes. The data were produced by immunoSEQ multiplex PCR, yet TCRdb's version contains in-frame clones alone and is incomplete. The profile covers almost 15,000 clones, with under 70% appearing a single time and 9% taken by the ten largest. The source was ileum tissue, collected around 640 days after intestinal transplantation. The clonotype was recovered from a human patient who received an intestinal transplant, so some T cells may come from the graft donor.

CDR3 in amino acids: CASSFISGASYNEQFF. CDR3 sequence (DNA): TGTGCCAGCAGCTTTATTAGCGGGGCTTCCTACAATGAGCAGTTCTTC. This rearrangement joins TRBV7-2 to TRBJ2-1; TRBD2 aligns across 8 bases. The CDR3 runs 16 residues. V lost 3 bases to trimming and J lost 1 base; unmatched junction nucleotides: 5. Germline-derived CDR1 and CDR2 are SGHTA and FQGNSA.